Listed below are T cell receptor beta chains from one sample, sequenced in a study of T cells in Graves' hyperthyroidism and ophthalmopathy. TCRdb analysed the multiplex PCR reads with MiXCR anew, one entry per CDR3 protein. The sample shows about 350,000 distinct CDR3 sequences, 15% to 20% of them seen only once. The sample consisted of blood. These receptors were collected from a middle-aged woman with Graves' ophthalmopathy. Each CDR3 is given with its conserved first and last residue. D genes are given only for firm matches. Not all rows give a size; the values are once, few, many and, for expanded clones, a class.

cdr3_length d_call j_call clone_size v_call cdr3_aa cdr3_nt
13 . TRBJ2-2 few TRBV3-1 CASSSSRGGELFF TGTGCCAGCAGCTCGTCCCGGGGCGGGGAGCTGTTTTTT
14 . TRBJ2-4 . TRBV7-3 CASSGGPEAPIQYF TGTGCCAGCAGCGGAGGACCCGAGGCTCCGATTCAGTACTTC
15 TRBD1 TRBJ1-6 . TRBV2 CASSDSRQGTSPLHF TGTGCCAGCAGTGATTCGAGACAGGGGACTTCACCCCTCCACTTT
18 TRBD2 TRBJ2-7 many TRBV28 CASSTPGLAGGRNYEQYF TGTGCCAGCAGCACACCGGGACTAGCGGGAGGTAGGAACTACGAGCAGTACTTC
14 . TRBJ2-5 many TRBV7-2 CASRVTGPQETQYF TGTGCCAGCAGGGTAACCGGCCCCCAAGAGACCCAGTACTTC
15 TRBD2 TRBJ2-7 few TRBV5-1 CASSLGAGGVGEQYF TGCGCCAGCAGCTTGGGGGCGGGAGGAGTTGGCGAGCAGTACTTC
16 TRBD2 TRBJ2-5 many TRBV5-1 CASSLRPGGPSETQYF TGCGCCAGCAGCCTTCGACCGGGAGGGCCTTCTGAGACCCAGTACTTC
14 . TRBJ2-7 few TRBV12-3/TRBV12-4 CASSRGVWGYEQYF TGTGCCAGCAGTCGTGGAGTGTGGGGTTACGAGCAGTACTTC
15 . TRBJ2-2 many TRBV12-3/TRBV12-4 CASTRPGANTGELFF TGTGCCAGCACCCGTCCCGGGGCGAACACCGGGGAGCTGTTTTTT
15 . TRBJ2-7 many TRBV6-5 CASSYSGAMTYEQYF TGTGCCAGCAGTTACTCGGGGGCGATGACCTACGAGCAGTACTTC
15 . TRBJ2-2 many TRBV6-5 CASSYLGRNTGELFF TGTGCCAGCAGTTACCTGGGAAGGAACACCGGGGAGCTGTTTTTT
13 . TRBJ2-7 many TRBV6-2/TRBV6-3 CASSRGMTYEQYF TGTGCCAGCAGTAGGGGTATGACCTACGAGCAGTACTTC
14 . TRBJ2-1 many TRBV4-1 CASSQDPEYNEQFF TGCGCCAGCAGCCAAGACCCAGAATACAATGAGCAGTTCTTC
12 TRBD1 TRBJ1-1 many TRBV30 CAWGQGDTEAFF TGTGCCTGGGGACAGGGGGACACTGAAGCTTTCTTT
11 . TRBJ1-2 many TRBV30 CAWSVEIGYTF TGTGCCTGGAGTGTAGAGATTGGCTACACCTTC
15 . TRBJ2-1 many TRBV7-3 CASSRGPPSVNEQFF TGTGCCAGCAGCAGAGGCCCCCCCTCAGTTAATGAGCAGTTCTTC
17 TRBD1 TRBJ1-2 many TRBV6-1 CASSARDRVPTNYGYTF TGTGCCAGCAGTGCCCGGGACAGGGTCCCCACTAACTATGGCTACACCTTC
14 . TRBJ2-7 . TRBV18 CASSHLGAWDEQYF TGTGCCAGCTCTCACCTGGGGGCTTGGGACGAGCAGTACTTC
17 TRBD1 TRBJ1-2 . TRBV6-5 CASSSTGTGLFREGYTF TGTGCCAGCAGTTCAACCGGGACAGGCCTCTTTAGGGAGGGCTACACCTTC
13 . TRBJ2-7 many TRBV20-1 CSARSIPTYEQYF TGCAGTGCTAGATCAATCCCTACCTACGAGCAGTACTTC
14 . TRBJ1-2 . TRBV11-2 CASSDGTPFGGYTF TGTGCCAGCAGCGACGGGACCCCCTTTGGAGGCTACACCTTC
14 TRBD2 TRBJ2-4 many TRBV11-2 CASTPAGGGNIQYF TGTGCCAGCACCCCAGCGGGAGGAGGAAACATTCAGTACTTC
16 TRBD1 TRBJ2-4 many TRBV24-1 CATQNRGGQGLLFQYF TGTGCCACCCAAAATCGAGGGGGACAGGGGCTCCTATTTCAGTACTTC
12 . TRBJ1-2 many TRBV6-5 CASSYEGDGYTF TGTGCCAGCAGTTACGAGGGAGATGGCTACACCTTC
14 TRBD1 TRBJ1-2 many TRBV7-2 CASSPRTGSNGYTF TGTGCCAGCAGCCCGCGGACAGGGTCTAATGGCTACACCTTC